These T cell receptor beta chains were read from a single sample in a study of T-cell memory formation after mild COVID-19. TCRdb processed the 5' RACE reads anew with MiXCR; each CDR3 protein has one entry. Of 70,000 to 100,000 distinct CDR3 sequences listed, approximately 16% are singletons. The sequenced sample was PBMCs or a T cell subset sorted from them (not recorded which). The receptors stem from a young man who had mild COVID-19 (a few samples of this study predate the infection). Cell type and time point are not known. Each CDR3 is given with its conserved first and last residue. The D gene is left open where the match is weak. Clone size, where shown, is once, few, many, or a class for clones that have expanded.

J: TRBJ1-5
size: few
V: TRBV20-1
D: NA
CDR3: CSANTGSGQPQHF
DNA: TGCAGTGCCAATACAGGGAGTGGGCAGCCCCAGCATTTT

J: TRBJ2-5
size: NA
V: TRBV20-1
D: NA
CDR3: CSARDRGAPATRETQYF
DNA: TGCAGTGCTAGAGATAGAGGGGCGCCGGCCACACGGGAGACCCAGTACTTC

J: TRBJ2-7
size: NA
V: TRBV4-1
D: TRBD1
CDR3: CASSQDSSHRGYSYEQYF
DNA: TGCGCCAGCAGCCAAGACTCGTCTCACAGGGGCTACTCCTACGAGCAGTACTTC

J: TRBJ2-2
size: NA
V: TRBV7-6
D: NA
CDR3: CASSLGPEEELFF
DNA: TGTGCCAGCAGCTTGGGCCCCGAGGAGGAGCTGTTTTTT

J: TRBJ2-3
size: NA
V: TRBV5-4
D: TRBD2
CDR3: CASSSGLAGSASTDTQYF
DNA: TGTGCCAGCAGCTCCGGACTAGCGGGAAGCGCTAGCACAGATACGCAGTATTTT

J: TRBJ1-1
size: many
V: TRBV6-2/TRBV6-3
D: NA
CDR3: CASSPGGNTEAFF
DNA: TGTGCCAGCAGTCCAGGCGGGAACACTGAAGCTTTCTTT

J: TRBJ2-2
size: NA
V: TRBV10-3
D: TRBD2
CDR3: CAITGTSGGNTGELFF
DNA: TGTGCCATCACCGGGACTAGCGGGGGTAACACCGGGGAGCTGTTTTTT

J: TRBJ1-5
size: many
V: TRBV18
D: NA
CDR3: CASSPVMVGNQPQHF
DNA: TGTGCCAGCTCACCGGTAATGGTAGGCAATCAGCCCCAGCATTTT

J: TRBJ2-4
size: NA
V: TRBV7-6
D: NA
CDR3: CASSPGGLAKNIQYF
DNA: TGTGCCAGCAGCCCCGGTGGACTAGCCAAAAACATTCAGTACTTC

J: TRBJ1-1
size: many
V: TRBV29-1
D: NA
CDR3: CSVEIRGRGTEAFF
DNA: TGCAGCGTGGAAATCAGGGGACGGGGCACTGAAGCTTTCTTT

J: TRBJ2-3
size: many
V: TRBV4-1
D: NA
CDR3: CASSQEGPTDTQYF
DNA: TGCGCCAGCAGCCAAGAAGGGCCCACCGATACGCAGTATTTT

J: TRBJ2-1
size: many
V: TRBV20-1
D: NA
CDR3: CSARPSHGAYNEQFF
DNA: TGCAGTGCTCGACCCTCTCACGGGGCCTACAATGAGCAGTTCTTC

J: TRBJ1-1
size: once
V: TRBV9
D: NA
CDR3: CASSVRTENTEAFF
DNA: TGTGCCAGCAGCGTCCGGACAGAGAACACTGAAGCTTTCTTT

J: TRBJ2-1
size: few
V: TRBV29-1
D: TRBD2
CDR3: CSSRGGGEQFF
DNA: TGCAGCTCTCGGGGGGGCGGTGAGCAGTTCTTC

J: TRBJ2-1
size: NA
V: TRBV7-9
D: NA
CDR3: CASSLNPRHSYNEQFF
DNA: TGTGCCAGCAGCCTCAACCCCCGCCACTCCTACAATGAGCAGTTCTTC

J: TRBJ1-2
size: NA
V: TRBV5-1
D: NA
CDR3: CASSLVQGRNYGYTF
DNA: TGCGCCAGCAGCTTGGTACAGGGCAGGAACTATGGCTACACCTTC

J: TRBJ1-2
size: NA
V: TRBV29-1
D: NA
CDR3: CSVAFGGYTF
DNA: TGCAGCGTTGCGTTCGGTGGCTACACCTTC

J: TRBJ2-7
size: NA
V: TRBV7-6
D: NA
CDR3: CASSLAGEGLYEQYF
DNA: TGTGCCAGCAGCTTAGCGGGAGAGGGCCTCTACGAGCAGTACTTC

J: TRBJ2-1
size: many
V: TRBV5-1
D: TRBD2
CDR3: CASSLGRGARHEQFF
DNA: TGCGCCAGCAGCTTGGGGCGGGGGGCCCGACACGAGCAGTTCTTC

J: TRBJ1-1
size: NA
V: TRBV7-6
D: NA
CDR3: CASSLSIGTRRDF
DNA: TGTGCCAGCAGCTTAAGCATAGGGACAAGGAGGGACTTT

J: TRBJ1-1
size: few
V: TRBV7-9
D: NA
CDR3: CASAPGQLNTEAFF
DNA: TGTGCCAGCGCCCCTGGACAGCTGAACACTGAAGCTTTCTTT

J: TRBJ2-1
size: NA
V: TRBV27
D: TRBD2
CDR3: CASSAVAGASYNEQFF
DNA: TGTGCCAGCAGTGCCGTAGCGGGGGCCTCCTACAATGAGCAGTTCTTC

J: TRBJ2-1
size: NA
V: TRBV2
D: TRBD1
CDR3: CASSDPGQGANNEQFF
DNA: TGTGCCAGCAGTGATCCTGGACAGGGGGCAAACAATGAGCAGTTCTTC

J: TRBJ2-1
size: few
V: TRBV7-8
D: TRBD2
CDR3: CASSPVGGGLYNEQFF
DNA: TGTGCCAGCAGCCCGGTTGGCGGGGGATTGTACAATGAGCAGTTCTTC

J: TRBJ1-3
size: NA
V: TRBV29-1
D: NA
CDR3: CSVVEVNGNTIYF
DNA: TGCAGCGTTGTCGAGGTTAATGGAAACACCATATATTTT

J: TRBJ1-1
size: NA
V: TRBV29-1
D: NA
CDR3: CSVEWGTEAFF
DNA: TGCAGCGTTGAATGGGGCACTGAAGCTTTCTTT

J: TRBJ1-1
size: few
V: TRBV6-5
D: NA
CDR3: CASSTGDGPTEAFF
DNA: TGTGCCAGCAGCACGGGGGACGGTCCAACTGAAGCTTTCTTT

J: TRBJ2-3
size: NA
V: TRBV6-2/TRBV6-3
D: TRBD2
CDR3: CASSPTSGDGTDKQYF
DNA: TGTGCCAGCAGCCCGACTAGCGGGGATGGGACAGATAAGCAGTATTTT

J: TRBJ1-2
size: few
V: TRBV12-3/TRBV12-4
D: NA
CDR3: CASLPGGAGYGYTF
DNA: TGTGCCAGCCTCCCGGGGGGGGCAGGTTATGGCTACACCTTC

J: TRBJ1-5
size: NA
V: TRBV5-5
D: NA
CDR3: CASSETGMTLQPQHF
DNA: TGTGCCAGCAGCGAAACAGGGATGACGCTTCAGCCCCAGCATTTT

J: TRBJ1-1
size: few
V: TRBV20-1
D: NA
CDR3: CSARDLVLVPEMNTEAFF
DNA: TGCAGTGCTAGAGATCTGGTGTTGGTCCCAGAAATGAACACTGAAGCTTTCTTT

J: TRBJ1-2
size: NA
V: TRBV6-4
D: TRBD1
CDR3: CASSRDSSLPSAYGYTF
DNA: TGTGCCAGCAGCCGGGACAGCTCACTTCCCTCCGCTTATGGCTACACCTTC

J: TRBJ2-3
size: few
V: TRBV20-1
D: TRBD2
CDR3: CSARGRGVTTDTQYF
DNA: TGCAGTGCTAGAGGGCGGGGGGTCACCACAGATACGCAGTATTTT

J: TRBJ2-4
size: NA
V: TRBV5-4
D: NA
CDR3: CASSLAGPAKNIQYF
DNA: TGTGCCAGCAGCTTGGCAGGGCCAGCCAAAAACATTCAGTACTTC

J: TRBJ2-5
size: many
V: TRBV7-6
D: NA
CDR3: CASTYSYQETQYF
DNA: TGTGCCAGCACATACAGTTACCAAGAGACCCAGTACTTC

J: TRBJ2-1
size: NA
V: TRBV12-3/TRBV12-4
D: TRBD2
CDR3: CASSLTSGGASGSYEQFF
DNA: TGTGCCAGCAGTCTGACTAGCGGGGGGGCCTCTGGGTCCTATGAGCAGTTCTTC

J: TRBJ1-2
size: NA
V: TRBV27
D: NA
CDR3: CASSFSARYGYTF
DNA: TGTGCCAGCAGTTTTTCAGCGAGGTATGGCTACACCTTC

J: TRBJ1-2
size: many
V: TRBV6-2/TRBV6-3
D: NA
CDR3: CASSSFPRLAEANYGYTF
DNA: TGTGCCAGCAGTTCCTTCCCAAGGTTAGCGGAGGCTAACTATGGCTACACCTTC

J: TRBJ1-5
size: few
V: TRBV6-2/TRBV6-3
D: NA
CDR3: CASSYDRTKGVHQPQHF
DNA: TGTGCCAGCAGTTACGACCGTACGAAGGGTGTACATCAGCCCCAGCATTTT

J: TRBJ2-1
size: NA
V: TRBV5-4
D: NA
CDR3: CASSRPESSYNEQFF
DNA: TGTGCCAGCAGCCGGCCAGAAAGCTCCTACAATGAGCAGTTCTTC

J: TRBJ1-2
size: few
V: TRBV7-9
D: TRBD1
CDR3: CASSPYEKPTGLEF
DNA: TGTGCCAGCAGCCCCTACGAAAAACCGACAGGGCTTGAGTTC

J: TRBJ1-5
size: NA
V: TRBV6-5
D: NA
CDR3: CASSQTGIGQPQHF
DNA: TGTGCCAGCAGTCAAACAGGGATTGGACAGCCCCAGCATTTT

J: TRBJ1-6
size: few
V: TRBV4-1
D: NA
CDR3: CASSQGLNNSPLHF
DNA: TGCGCCAGCAGCCAAGGGCTAAATAATTCACCCCTCCACTTT

J: TRBJ1-5
size: many
V: TRBV6-1
D: TRBD1
CDR3: CASSDGEIRDRVVWGDSQPQHF
DNA: TGTGCCAGCAGTGATGGAGAAATTCGGGACAGGGTTGTTTGGGGGGACTCTCAGCCCCAGCATTTT

J: TRBJ2-5
size: few
V: TRBV4-1
D: NA
CDR3: CASSQDAPPGQETQYF
DNA: TGCGCCAGCAGCCAAGATGCTCCCCCAGGGCAAGAGACCCAGTACTTC

J: TRBJ2-7
size: few
V: TRBV4-3
D: TRBD2
CDR3: CASSQVGAGRDEQYF
DNA: TGCGCCAGCAGCCAAGTCGGTGCAGGGAGGGACGAGCAGTACTTC

J: TRBJ1-6
size: few
V: TRBV6-6
D: TRBD1
CDR3: CASSYKLTGTARSPLHF
DNA: TGTGCCAGCAGTTACAAGCTTACCGGGACAGCCCGTTCACCCCTCCACTTT

J: TRBJ2-1
size: few
V: TRBV7-2
D: NA
CDR3: CASSPVPNEQFF
DNA: TGTGCCAGCAGCCCAGTGCCGAATGAGCAGTTCTTC

J: TRBJ2-1
size: many
V: TRBV5-1
D: TRBD1
CDR3: CASSHGQGASSYNEQFF
DNA: TGCGCCAGCAGCCACGGACAGGGGGCGAGCTCCTACAATGAGCAGTTCTTC